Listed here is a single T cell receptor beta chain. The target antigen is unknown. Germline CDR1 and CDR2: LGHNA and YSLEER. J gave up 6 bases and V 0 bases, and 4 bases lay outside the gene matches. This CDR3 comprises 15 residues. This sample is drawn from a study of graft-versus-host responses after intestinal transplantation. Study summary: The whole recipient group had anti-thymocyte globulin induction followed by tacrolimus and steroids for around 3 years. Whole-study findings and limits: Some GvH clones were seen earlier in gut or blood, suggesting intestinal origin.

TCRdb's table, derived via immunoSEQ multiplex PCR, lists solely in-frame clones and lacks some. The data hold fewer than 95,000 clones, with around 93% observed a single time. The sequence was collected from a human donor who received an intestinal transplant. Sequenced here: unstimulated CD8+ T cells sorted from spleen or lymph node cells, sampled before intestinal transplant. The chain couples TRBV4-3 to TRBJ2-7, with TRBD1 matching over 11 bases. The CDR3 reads CASSQDLDRGREQYF. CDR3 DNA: TGCGCCAGCAGCCAAGATTTGGACAGGGGGCGCGAGCAGTACTTC.